This T cell receptor beta chain was captured in a study of OX40 agonist ivuxolimab in advanced cancers. From germline, CDR1 is SGHTA and CDR2 FQGNSA. The CDR3 extends over 15 amino acids. After removal of 6 bases from V and 8 bases from J, the junction contained 10 bases not matched to a gene. Repertoires were generated with immunoSEQ multiplex PCR, while TCRdb's copy carries only in-frame clones and drops some. The table has about 55,000 clones, approximately 80% seen once. This clone was detected only once. Here the sequenced sample was CD4+ or CD8+ T cells sorted from blood, taken in a trial of the OX40 agonist ivuxolimab. The rearrangement uses TRBV7-2 and TRBJ2-1; 10 nucleotides align to TRBD1. The TCR was taken from an adult with an advanced solid tumor such as melanoma, head and neck, liver or kidney cancer. CDR3 DNA: TGTGCCAGCAGACCTGGACAGGGGGATTTTTATGAGCAGTTCTTC. Its protein is CASRPGQGDFYEQFF.